What follows describes a single T cell receptor (beta chain). Its antigen is undetermined. Trimming took off 5 bases at V and 6 bases at J, with 16 bases between the two ends. The CDR3 has 14 residues. The V gene's germline CDR1 is GTSNPN and CDR2 SVGIG (reference sequence). The assay was immunoSEQ multiplex PCR, and TCRdb's table has in-frame clones only and misses some. Of about 80,000 clones in the sample, around 92% were seen once. The data originate from a study of graft-versus-host responses after intestinal transplantation. Looking at the study overall: The recipients all started with anti-thymocyte globulin induction and then took tacrolimus and steroids for 3 to 4 years. Regarding the study as a whole: GvH clones turned up in recipient marrow; some had shown up first in ileum or blood.

Material: PBMCs, obtained 98 days after intestinal transplantation. The receptor comes from a human patient who received an intestinal transplant, so some T cells may come from the graft donor. The rearrangement joins TRBV30 to TRBJ2-2; perhaps TRBD1 as D (5 bases). CDR3 residues: CAWGAPTRSGELFF. The DNA for the CDR3 is TGTGCCTGGGGGGCCCCGACCCGTTCCGGGGAGCTGTTTTTT. Looking up the rest from reference TRBV30 and TRBJ2-2 gives the full variable domain: SQTIHQWPATLVQPVGSPLSLECTVEGTSNPNLYWYRQAAGRGLQLLFYSVGIGQISSEVPQNLSASRPQDRQFILSSKKLLLSDSGFYLCAWGAPTRSGELFFGEGSRLTVL.